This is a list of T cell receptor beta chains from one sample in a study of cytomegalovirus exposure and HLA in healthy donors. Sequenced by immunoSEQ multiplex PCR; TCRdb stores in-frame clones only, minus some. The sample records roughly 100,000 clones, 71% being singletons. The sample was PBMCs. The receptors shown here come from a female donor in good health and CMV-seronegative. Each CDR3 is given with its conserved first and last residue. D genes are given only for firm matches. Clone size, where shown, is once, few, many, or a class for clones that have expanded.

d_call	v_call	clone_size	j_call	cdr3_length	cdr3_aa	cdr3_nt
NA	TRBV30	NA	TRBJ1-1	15	CAWKNRGGSNTEAFF	TGTGCCTGGAAGAATCGTGGGGGGTCGAACACTGAAGCTTTCTTT
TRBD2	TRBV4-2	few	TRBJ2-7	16	CASSQAGTSGSAEQYF	TGTGCCAGCAGCCAAGCCGGGACTAGCGGGAGTGCCGAGCAGTACTTC
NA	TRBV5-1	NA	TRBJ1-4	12	CASGVTNEKLFF	TGCGCTTCGGGGGTAACTAATGAAAAACTGTTTTTT
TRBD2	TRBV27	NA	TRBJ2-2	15	CASSLPSGMAGELFF	TGTGCCAGCAGTTTGCCTAGCGGGATGGCCGGGGAGCTGTTTTTT
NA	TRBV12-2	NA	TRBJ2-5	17	CASRLCPAGPPQETQYF	TGTGCAAGTCGCTTGTGTCCTGCGGGTCCTCCTCAAGAGACCCAGTACTTC
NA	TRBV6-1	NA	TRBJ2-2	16	CASSDAARVRNGELFF	TGTGCCAGCAGTGATGCGGCCAGGGTTAGGAACGGGGAGCTGTTTTTT
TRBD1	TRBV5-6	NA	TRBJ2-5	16	CASSSYRDRVRETQYF	TGTGCCAGCAGCTCCTACCGGGACAGGGTAAGAGAGACCCAGTACTTC
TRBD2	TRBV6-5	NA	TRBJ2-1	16	CASSYSLGLAGNEQFF	TGTGCCAGCAGTTACTCGCTGGGACTAGCGGGAAATGAGCAGTTCTTC
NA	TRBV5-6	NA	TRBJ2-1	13	CASSHTAASEQFF	TGTGCCAGCAGCCATACAGCTGCGAGTGAGCAGTTCTTC
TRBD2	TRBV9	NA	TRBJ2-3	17	CASSARTSGRTTDTQYF	TGTGCCAGCAGCGCGCGGACTAGCGGGAGGACCACAGATACGCAGTATTTT
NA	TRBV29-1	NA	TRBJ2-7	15	CSVGRAPRGLYEQYF	TGCAGCGTTGGGAGGGCCCCGAGGGGGCTTTACGAGCAGTACTTC